This TCR beta chain was sequenced for a study of PD-1 blockade in classical Hodgkin lymphoma. Libraries were prepared by immunoSEQ multiplex PCR; TCRdb keeps only in-frame clonotypes and omits some of them. In the table there are 46,000 or so clones, around 80% of which are singletons. Overall study results and limits: Newly diagnosed patients had diversity similar to the baseline diversity of complete responders.

The CDR3 totals 14 residues. CDR1 and CDR2 (germline): MNHNY, SVGAGI (reference sequence). V lost 10 bases to trimming and J lost 0 bases, with 15 bases between them. As to this clone: Its specificity is not known.

The patients all showed relapse after autologous stem cell transplantation, while their brentuximab vedotin exposure varied. The chain links TRBV6-6 to TRBJ1-1; D gene unclear. This receptor was identified in a human donor with classical Hodgkin lymphoma. Sequenced material: peripheral blood mononuclear cells (PBMCs), taken before the second cycle of nivolumab. CDR3 residues: CAISIQSLNTEAFF. The CDR3 DNA sequence: TGTGCCATCTCAATCCAGTCTTTGAACACTGAAGCTTTCTTT.